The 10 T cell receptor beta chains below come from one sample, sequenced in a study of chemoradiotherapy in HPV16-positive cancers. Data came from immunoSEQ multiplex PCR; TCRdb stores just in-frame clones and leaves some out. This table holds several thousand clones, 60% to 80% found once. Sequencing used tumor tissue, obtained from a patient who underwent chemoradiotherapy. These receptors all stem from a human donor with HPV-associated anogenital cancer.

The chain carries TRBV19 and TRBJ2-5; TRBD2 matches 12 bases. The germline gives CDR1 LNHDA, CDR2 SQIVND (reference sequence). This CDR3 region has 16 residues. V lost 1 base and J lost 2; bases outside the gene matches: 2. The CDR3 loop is CASSIGGLAGQETQYF. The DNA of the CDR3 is TGTGCCAGTAGTATAGGTGGACTAGCGGGACAAGAGACCCAGTACTTC.

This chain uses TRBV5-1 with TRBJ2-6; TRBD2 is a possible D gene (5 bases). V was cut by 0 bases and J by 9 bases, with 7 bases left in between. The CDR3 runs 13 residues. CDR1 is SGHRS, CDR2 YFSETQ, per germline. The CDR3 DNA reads TGCGCCAGCAGCTTGGACGGGATCAACGTCCTGACTTTC. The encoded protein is CASSLDGINVLTF.

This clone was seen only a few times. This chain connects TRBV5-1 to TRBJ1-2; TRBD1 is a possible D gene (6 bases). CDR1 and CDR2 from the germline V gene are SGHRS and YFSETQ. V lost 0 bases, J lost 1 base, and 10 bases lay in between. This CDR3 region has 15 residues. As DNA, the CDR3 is TGCGCCAGCAGCTTGGGGGGGCAGGTTAACTATGGCTACACCTTC. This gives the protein CASSLGGQVNYGYTF.

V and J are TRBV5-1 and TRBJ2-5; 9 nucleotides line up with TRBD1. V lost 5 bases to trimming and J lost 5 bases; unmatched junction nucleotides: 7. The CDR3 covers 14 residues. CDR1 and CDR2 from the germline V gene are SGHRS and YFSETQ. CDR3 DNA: TGCGCCAGCAGTCGGGACAGGGAGACGGAGACCCAGTACTTC. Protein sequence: CASSRDRETETQYF.

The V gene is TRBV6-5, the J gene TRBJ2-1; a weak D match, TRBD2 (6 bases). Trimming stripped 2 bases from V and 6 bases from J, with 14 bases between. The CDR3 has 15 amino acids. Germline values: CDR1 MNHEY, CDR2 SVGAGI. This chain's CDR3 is CASSYGSGLTNEQFF. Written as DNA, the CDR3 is TGTGCCAGCAGTTACGGGTCGGGACTCACCAATGAGCAGTTCTTC.

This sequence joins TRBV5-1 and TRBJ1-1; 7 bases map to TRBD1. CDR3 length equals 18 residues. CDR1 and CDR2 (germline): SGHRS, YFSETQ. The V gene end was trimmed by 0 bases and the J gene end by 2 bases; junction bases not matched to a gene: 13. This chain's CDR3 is CASSLVPTGRASNTEAFF. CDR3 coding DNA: TGCGCCAGCAGCTTGGTCCCGACAGGGAGGGCATCTAACACTGAAGCTTTCTTT.

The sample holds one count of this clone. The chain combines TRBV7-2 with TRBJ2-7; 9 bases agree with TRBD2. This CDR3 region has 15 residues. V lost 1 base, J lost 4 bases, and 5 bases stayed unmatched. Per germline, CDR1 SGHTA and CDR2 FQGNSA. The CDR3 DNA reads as TGTGCCAGCAGCTTAGGCGGGGGGGCACAGTACGAGCAGTACTTC. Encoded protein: CASSLGGGAQYEQYF.

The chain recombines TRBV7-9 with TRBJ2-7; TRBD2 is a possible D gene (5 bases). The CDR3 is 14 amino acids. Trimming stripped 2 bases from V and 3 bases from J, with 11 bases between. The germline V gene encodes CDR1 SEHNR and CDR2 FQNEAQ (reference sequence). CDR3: CASSLSPDYYEQYF. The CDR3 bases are TGTGCCAGCAGCTTAAGTCCAGACTACTACGAGCAGTACTTC.

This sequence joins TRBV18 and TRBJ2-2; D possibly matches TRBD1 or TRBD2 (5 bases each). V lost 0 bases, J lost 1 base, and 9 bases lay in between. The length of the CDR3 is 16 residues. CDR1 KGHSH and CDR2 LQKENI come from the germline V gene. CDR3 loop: CASSPPGDGNTGELFF. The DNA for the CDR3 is TGTGCCAGCTCACCACCGGGGGATGGGAACACCGGGGAGCTGTTTTTT.

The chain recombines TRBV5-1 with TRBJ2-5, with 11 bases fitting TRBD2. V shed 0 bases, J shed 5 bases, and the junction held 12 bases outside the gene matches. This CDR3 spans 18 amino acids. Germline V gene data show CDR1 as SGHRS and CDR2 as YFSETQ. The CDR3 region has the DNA TGCGCCAGCAGCTTGGTAATAGCGGGAGGGTCCTTCGGGGAGACCCAGTACTTC. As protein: CASSLVIAGGSFGETQYF.